These T cell receptor beta chains were read from a single sample in a study of cytomegalovirus exposure and HLA in healthy donors. The repertoire was sequenced with immunoSEQ multiplex PCR; TCRdb's copy has only in-frame clones and lacks some. The sample lists 140,000 to 150,000 clones; around 77% were seen once. The sequenced sample was PBMCs. The origin of the receptors is a woman aged 40 to 55 in good health and CMV-seropositive. Both conserved end residues are part of each CDR3. D genes are given only for firm matches. Size values are once, few and many counts, or a class for expanded clones, and some rows have none.

DNA,CDR3,size,J,D,V
TGTGCCAGCAGCTTAGCGTCTTACTCCTACGAGCAGTACTTC,CASSLASYSYEQYF,-,TRBJ2-7,-,TRBV11-2
TGTGCTAGTGGTTTGGATACAGGGGTAGCTTTCTTT,CASGLDTGVAFF,-,TRBJ1-1,TRBD1,TRBV12-5
TGCGCCAGCAGCTCCACAGGGGGATTAGAGACCCAGTACTTC,CASSSTGGLETQYF,-,TRBJ2-5,TRBD1,TRBV5-1
TGTGCCAGCAGCGCCGCCGGGACAGTTGAAGGCTACACCTTC,CASSAAGTVEGYTF,-,TRBJ1-2,TRBD1,TRBV6-1
TGTGCCAGCAGCTTAGGCCAAAGGGGGTTATCATACAATGAGCAGTTCTTC,CASSLGQRGLSYNEQFF,-,TRBJ2-1,-,TRBV13
TGTGCCAGCAGCTTAACGAGTACCGGGGAGCTGTTTTTT,CASSLTSTGELFF,-,TRBJ2-2,-,TRBV7-3
TGTGCCAGCAGTGGTCGACTAGCGGGGGGGATAGGTGAGCAGTTCTTC,CASSGRLAGGIGEQFF,-,TRBJ2-1,TRBD2,TRBV6-1
TGTGCCAGCAGCTTGTCAGCGGTACAAGAGACCCAGTACTTC,CASSLSAVQETQYF,-,TRBJ2-5,-,TRBV5-5
TGTGCCAGCAGCCAAGATGGGGACAGGTACAATGAGCAGTTCTTC,CASSQDGDRYNEQFF,-,TRBJ2-1,TRBD1,TRBV4-2
TGTGCCAGTATCGAAAAGGGGTCAGGGGGGAGCGAGCAGTACTTC,CASIEKGSGGSEQYF,few,TRBJ2-7,-,TRBV19
TGTGCCAGCAGGGGTGGGGCTAGCGGGGGGGCTAGGACCGGGGAGCTGTTTTTT,CASRGGASGGARTGELFF,-,TRBJ2-2,TRBD2,TRBV27
TGTGCCTGGAGGCGGCAGGGGGTATACGAGCAGTACTTC,CAWRRQGVYEQYF,few,TRBJ2-7,TRBD1,TRBV30
TGCGCCAGCAGCCCGAAGACTAGCGGGGACTTTTCCAGGAACACCGGGGAGCTGTTTTTT,CASSPKTSGDFSRNTGELFF,-,TRBJ2-2,TRBD2,TRBV5-1
TGTGCCAGCAGTGAGGAAACAGGGACCAATCAGCCCCAGCATTTT,CASSEETGTNQPQHF,-,TRBJ1-5,-,TRBV6-1
TGTGCCAGCAGTGAAGCCGGGCTAGCGGGGATCCAAGAGACCCAGTACTTC,CASSEAGLAGIQETQYF,-,TRBJ2-5,TRBD2,TRBV2
TGTGCCAGCAGCTACGTGGGGGCTTGGGGACAAACCACAGATACGCAGTATTTT,CASSYVGAWGQTTDTQYF,-,TRBJ2-3,-,TRBV5-6
TGTGCCAGCTCACCACCGACGGGGGGAGACTACAATGAGCAGTTCTTC,CASSPPTGGDYNEQFF,-,TRBJ2-1,TRBD2,TRBV18
TGTGCCAGCAGCTTAGAGGGGGTAAAAACAGATACGCAGTATTTT,CASSLEGVKTDTQYF,-,TRBJ2-3,-,TRBV7-9
TGTGCCATCAGTGAGTCTGGGCAGGGGGCTGGAAACACCATATATTTT,CAISESGQGAGNTIYF,once,TRBJ1-3,TRBD1,TRBV10-3
TGTGCCAGCAGCCAACGGGCTAGCGGGGGGTTAGAGACCCAGTACTTC,CASSQRASGGLETQYF,-,TRBJ2-5,TRBD2,TRBV4-2
TGTGCCAGCAACGAATTCCCGGGAGTAGCGGAGACCCAGTACTTC,CASNEFPGVAETQYF,few,TRBJ2-5,-,TRBV2
TGTGCCAGCACCGCCCTAGCGGGGAGGGAGACCCAGTACTTC,CASTALAGRETQYF,-,TRBJ2-5,TRBD2,TRBV6-5
TGTGCCAGCAGCTTAAACCCGACTAACACAGATACGCAGTATTTT,CASSLNPTNTDTQYF,-,TRBJ2-3,-,TRBV7-3
TGTGCCAGCAGACAACCCCCCGGAGATGAGACCCAGTACTTC,CASRQPPGDETQYF,-,TRBJ2-5,-,TRBV25-1
TGTGCCGCAGGGGGACTAGACGCAAGGGAGACCCAGTACTTC,CAAGGLDARETQYF,-,TRBJ2-5,-,TRBV6-5
TGTGCCAGCAGTTTTCAGGGGTTGAACATTCAGTACTTC,CASSFQGLNIQYF,-,TRBJ2-4,-,TRBV27
TGTGCCAGCTCACCACCTGAGGGGGCAGTCTATGGCTACACCTTC,CASSPPEGAVYGYTF,-,TRBJ1-2,TRBD1,TRBV18
TGTGCCAGCAGCTCAAGGACTAGCGGGGATACGCAGTATTTT,CASSSRTSGDTQYF,-,TRBJ2-3,TRBD2,TRBV5-5
TGTGCCAGCAGCTTAGGGTCGGACACTGAAGCTTTCTTT,CASSLGSDTEAFF,-,TRBJ1-1,-,TRBV7-9
TGTGCCAGCTCGCCCAGGGGGCAGACCGGGGAGCTGTTTTTT,CASSPRGQTGELFF,few,TRBJ2-2,TRBD1,TRBV18
TGTGCCATCGCTGCGGGGGGCGGCAATGAGCAGTTCTTC,CAIAAGGGNEQFF,-,TRBJ2-1,TRBD2,TRBV10-3
TGTGCCAGCAGTGAAAGAGGACAGGGGTTTTACGAGCAGTACTTC,CASSERGQGFYEQYF,-,TRBJ2-7,TRBD1,TRBV2
TGTGCCAGCAGTGGCAGCACCCTTGGGCAATCCGAGCAGTACTTC,CASSGSTLGQSEQYF,-,TRBJ2-7,-,TRBV6-5
TGTGCCAGCAGTGAATTTTCCAGTCCGGGGACTGAAGCTTTCTTT,CASSEFSSPGTEAFF,-,TRBJ1-1,-,TRBV25-1
TGCGCCTCCGCGACGGGACAGGGGGCAAGAGATACGCAGTATTTT,CASATGQGARDTQYF,-,TRBJ2-3,TRBD1,TRBV4-1
TGTGCCAGCAGTGCAGACAGGGGGCAGGAGACCCAGTACTTC,CASSADRGQETQYF,-,TRBJ2-5,TRBD1,TRBV2
TGTGCCAGCAGCTTAGGGAGTTGGGTTAGCGGGGGGCAAATCTCCTACGAGCAGTACTTC,CASSLGSWVSGGQISYEQYF,-,TRBJ2-7,TRBD2,TRBV13
TGTGCCAGCAGCCCGGGGATGAACACCGGGGAGCTGTTTTTT,CASSPGMNTGELFF,-,TRBJ2-2,-,TRBV6-1
TGTGCCAGCAGCGCCGTAGCGGGGGGCCAAGAGACCCAGTACTTC,CASSAVAGGQETQYF,once,TRBJ2-5,TRBD2,TRBV9
TGTGCCAGTTTCAGCTCCTACGAGCAGTACTTC,CASFSSYEQYF,-,TRBJ2-7,-,TRBV5-5
TGTGCCAGCAGTCCTACTCTAGCGGGGGGGCCCAAGAACGAGCAGTACTTC,CASSPTLAGGPKNEQYF,-,TRBJ2-7,TRBD2,TRBV5-4
TGTGCCAGCAGTCCGACTAGCCCCATCACAGATACGCAGTATTTT,CASSPTSPITDTQYF,-,TRBJ2-3,TRBD2,TRBV28
TGTGCCAGCAGTGAAAGTGCGGGATTACGGTCACCCCTCCACTTT,CASSESAGLRSPLHF,once,TRBJ1-6,-,TRBV2
TGTGCCTGGGCCTTCTATCACGAGCAGTACTTC,CAWAFYHEQYF,once,TRBJ2-7,-,TRBV30
TGTGCCAGTAGTATGTTCCAGAGGGTCGGAGATACGCAGTATTTT,CASSMFQRVGDTQYF,-,TRBJ2-3,-,TRBV19
TGTGCCAGTAGGAGAGCTGGAAACACTGAAGCTTTCTTT,CASRRAGNTEAFF,-,TRBJ1-1,-,TRBV28
TGTGCCAGCAGCCTTAAGCGCGGGGGTGCGTACGAGCAGTACTTC,CASSLKRGGAYEQYF,-,TRBJ2-7,TRBD2,TRBV7-2
TGTGCCAGCAGTTCGGGGACAGCGAACACTGAAGCTTTCTTT,CASSSGTANTEAFF,-,TRBJ1-1,TRBD1,TRBV27
TGCAGCGTTGTTCTGATGGGGACAGGGGAGAACATTCAGTACTTC,CSVVLMGTGENIQYF,-,TRBJ2-4,TRBD1,TRBV29-1
TGTGCCAGTAGTATAGGGGGGACTAACGAAAAACTGTTTTTT,CASSIGGTNEKLFF,-,TRBJ1-4,-,TRBV19
TGTGCCAGCAGCTTAGAAGCGAACTATGGCTACACCTTC,CASSLEANYGYTF,-,TRBJ1-2,-,TRBV7-2
TGTGCCAGCAGCTTAGTTACCAGCTCTGGAAACACCATATATTTT,CASSLVTSSGNTIYF,-,TRBJ1-3,-,TRBV7-2